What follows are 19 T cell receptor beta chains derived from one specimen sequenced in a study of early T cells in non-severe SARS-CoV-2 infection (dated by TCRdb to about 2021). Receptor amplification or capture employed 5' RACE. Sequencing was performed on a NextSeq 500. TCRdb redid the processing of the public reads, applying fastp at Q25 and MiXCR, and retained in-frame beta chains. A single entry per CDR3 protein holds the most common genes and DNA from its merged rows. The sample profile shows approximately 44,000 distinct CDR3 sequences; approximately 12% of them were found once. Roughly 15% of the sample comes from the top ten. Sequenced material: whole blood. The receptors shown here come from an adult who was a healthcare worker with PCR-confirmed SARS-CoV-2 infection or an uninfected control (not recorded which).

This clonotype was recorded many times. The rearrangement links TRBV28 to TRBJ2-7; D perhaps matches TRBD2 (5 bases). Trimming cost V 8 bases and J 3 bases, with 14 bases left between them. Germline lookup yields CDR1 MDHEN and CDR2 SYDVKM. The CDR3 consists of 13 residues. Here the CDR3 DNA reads TGTGCCAGCGAAGGGCGGAGCGGCTACGAGCAGTACTTC. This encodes CASEGRSGYEQYF.

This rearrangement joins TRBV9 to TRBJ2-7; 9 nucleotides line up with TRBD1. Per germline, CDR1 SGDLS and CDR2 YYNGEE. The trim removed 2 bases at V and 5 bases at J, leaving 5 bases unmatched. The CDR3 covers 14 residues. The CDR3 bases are TGTGCCAGCAGCGTCGGACAGGGGCCCCACGAGCAGTACTTC. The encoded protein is CASSVGQGPHEQYF. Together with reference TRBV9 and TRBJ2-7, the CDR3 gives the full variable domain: DSGVTQTPKHLITATGQRVTLRCSPRSGDLSVYWYQQSLDQGLQFLIQYYNGEERAKGNILERFSAQQFPDLHSELNLSSLELGDSALYFCASSVGQGPHEQYFGPGTRLTVT.

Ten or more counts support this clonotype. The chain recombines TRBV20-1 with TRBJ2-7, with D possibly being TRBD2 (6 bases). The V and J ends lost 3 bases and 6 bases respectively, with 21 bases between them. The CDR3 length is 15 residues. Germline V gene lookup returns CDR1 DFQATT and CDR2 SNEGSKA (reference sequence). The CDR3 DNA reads TGCAGTGCTAGCCCCCGGCGACTAGGGCTCACCGAGCAGTACTTC. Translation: CSASPRRLGLTEQYF.

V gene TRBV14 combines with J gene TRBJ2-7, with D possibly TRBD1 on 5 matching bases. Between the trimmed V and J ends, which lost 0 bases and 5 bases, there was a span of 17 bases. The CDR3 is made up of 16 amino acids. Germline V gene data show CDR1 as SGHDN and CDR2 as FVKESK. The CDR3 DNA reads TGTGCCAGCAGCCAAGATCGAAGGGGTCAGGGAAACGAGCAGTACTTC. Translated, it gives CASSQDRRGQGNEQYF. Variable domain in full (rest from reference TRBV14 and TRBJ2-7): EAGVTQFPSHSVIEKGQTVTLRCDPISGHDNLYWYRRVMGKEIKFLLHFVKESKQDESGMPNNRFLAERTGGTYSTLKVQPAELEDSGVYFCASSQDRRGQGNEQYFGPGTRLTVT.

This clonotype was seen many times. The CDR3 protein is CASSQVVPDTQYF. The CDR3 nucleotides are TGCGCCAGCAGCCAAGTCGTCCCAGATACGCAGTATTTT. The chain links TRBV4-3 to TRBJ2-3, with D uncertain. The germline V gene encodes CDR1 LGHNA and CDR2 YSLEER. V was trimmed by 1 base and J by 4 bases, leaving 6 bases between them. This CDR3 region has 13 residues.

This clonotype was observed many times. The CDR3 coding sequence is TGTGCCAGCAGTCCGAGGGTCAACACTGAAGCTTTCTTT. Translation gives CASSPRVNTEAFF. The rearrangement links TRBV12-3 or TRBV12-4 to TRBJ1-1, with D unresolved. With 5 bases removed from V and 2 bases from J, the gap between germline ends came to 9 bases. CDR3 length: 13 residues.

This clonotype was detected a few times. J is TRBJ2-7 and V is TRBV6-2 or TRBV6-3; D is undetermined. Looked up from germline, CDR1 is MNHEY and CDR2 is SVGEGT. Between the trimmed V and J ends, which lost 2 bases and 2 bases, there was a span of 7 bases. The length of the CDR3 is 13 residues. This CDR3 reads CASSYVATYEQYF. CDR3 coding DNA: TGTGCCAGCAGTTACGTGGCAACCTACGAGCAGTACTTC.

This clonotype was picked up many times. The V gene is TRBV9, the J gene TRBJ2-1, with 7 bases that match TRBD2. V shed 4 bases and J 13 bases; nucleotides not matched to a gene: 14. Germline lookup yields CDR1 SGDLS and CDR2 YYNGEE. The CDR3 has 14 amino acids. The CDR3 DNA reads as TGTGCCAGCAGCCCCTCGGTAGCGGGCTATGGTCAGTTCTTC. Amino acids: CASSPSVAGYGQFF.

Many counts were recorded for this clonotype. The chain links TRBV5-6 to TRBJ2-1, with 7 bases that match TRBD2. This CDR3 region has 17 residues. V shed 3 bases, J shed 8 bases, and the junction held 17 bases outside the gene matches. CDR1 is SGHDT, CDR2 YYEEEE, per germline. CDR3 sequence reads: CASSWGPSGAFVDEQFF. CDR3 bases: TGTGCCAGCAGCTGGGGTCCAAGCGGGGCTTTCGTTGATGAGCAGTTCTTC.

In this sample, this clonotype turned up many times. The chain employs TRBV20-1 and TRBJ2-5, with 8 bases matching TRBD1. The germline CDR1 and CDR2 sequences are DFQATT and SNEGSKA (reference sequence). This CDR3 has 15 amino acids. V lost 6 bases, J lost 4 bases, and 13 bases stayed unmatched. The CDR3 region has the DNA TGCAGTGCGAGACGGACAGGGAGTACTATAGAGACCCAGTACTTC. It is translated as CSARRTGSTIETQYF.

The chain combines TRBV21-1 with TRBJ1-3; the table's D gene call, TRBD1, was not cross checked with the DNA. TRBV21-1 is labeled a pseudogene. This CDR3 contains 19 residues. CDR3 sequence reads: CASTPKVPLSEDSGNTIYF. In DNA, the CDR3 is TGTGCCAGCACCCCGAAGGTGCCCCTCTCTGAGGACTCTGGAAACACCATATATTTT.

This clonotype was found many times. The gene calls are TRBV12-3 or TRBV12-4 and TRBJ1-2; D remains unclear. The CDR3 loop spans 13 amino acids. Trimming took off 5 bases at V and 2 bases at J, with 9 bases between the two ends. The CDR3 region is CASSISENYGYTF. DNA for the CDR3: TGTGCCAGCAGTATTTCGGAGAACTATGGCTACACCTTC.

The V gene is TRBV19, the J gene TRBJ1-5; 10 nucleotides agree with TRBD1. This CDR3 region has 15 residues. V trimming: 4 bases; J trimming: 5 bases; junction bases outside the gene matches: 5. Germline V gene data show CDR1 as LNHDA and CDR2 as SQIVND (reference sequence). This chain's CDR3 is CASSTGTGVHQPQHF. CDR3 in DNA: TGTGCCAGTAGTACCGGGACAGGGGTACATCAGCCCCAGCATTTT.

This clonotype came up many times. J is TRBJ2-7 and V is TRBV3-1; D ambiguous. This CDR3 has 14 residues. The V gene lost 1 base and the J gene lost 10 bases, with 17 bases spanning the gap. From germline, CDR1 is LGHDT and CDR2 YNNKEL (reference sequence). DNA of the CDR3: TGTGCCAGCAGCCAAGTCGCAGACTCCTACGGTCAGTACTTC. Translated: CASSQVADSYGQYF.

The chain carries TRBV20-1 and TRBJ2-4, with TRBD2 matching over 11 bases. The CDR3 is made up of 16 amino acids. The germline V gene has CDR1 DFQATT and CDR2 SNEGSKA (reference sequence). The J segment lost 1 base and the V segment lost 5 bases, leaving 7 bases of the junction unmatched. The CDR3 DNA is TGCAGTGCTGGGACTAGCGGCTTAGGGGCCAAAAACATTCAGTACTTC. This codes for CSAGTSGLGAKNIQYF.

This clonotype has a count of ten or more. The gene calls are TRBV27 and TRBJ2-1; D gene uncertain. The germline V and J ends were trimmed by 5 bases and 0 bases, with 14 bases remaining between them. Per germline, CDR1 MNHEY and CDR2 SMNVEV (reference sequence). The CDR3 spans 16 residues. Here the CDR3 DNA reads TGTGCCAGCAGTCCTCTTTTTGGGCTCTCCTACAATGAGCAGTTCTTC. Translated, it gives CASSPLFGLSYNEQFF.

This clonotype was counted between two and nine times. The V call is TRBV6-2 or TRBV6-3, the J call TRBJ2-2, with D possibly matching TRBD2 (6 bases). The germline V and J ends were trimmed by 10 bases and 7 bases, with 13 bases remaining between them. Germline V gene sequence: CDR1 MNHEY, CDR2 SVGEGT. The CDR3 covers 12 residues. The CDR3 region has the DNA TGTGCCACAACCGGGAGAGTCGGGGAGCTGTTTTTT. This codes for CATTGRVGELFF.

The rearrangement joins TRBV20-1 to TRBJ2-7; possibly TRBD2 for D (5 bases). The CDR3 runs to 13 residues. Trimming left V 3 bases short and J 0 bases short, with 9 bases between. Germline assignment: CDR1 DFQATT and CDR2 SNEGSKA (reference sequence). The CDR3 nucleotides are TGCAGTGCTAGGGGAGTAAGCTCCTACGAGCAGTACTTC. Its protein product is CSARGVSSYEQYF.

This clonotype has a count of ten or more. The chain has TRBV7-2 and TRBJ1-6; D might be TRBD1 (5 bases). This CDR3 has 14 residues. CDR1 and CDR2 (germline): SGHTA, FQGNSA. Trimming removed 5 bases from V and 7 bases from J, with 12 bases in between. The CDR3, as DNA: TGTGCCAGCAGCGGAGGGGTCGGGAATTCACCCCTCCACTTT. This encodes CASSGGVGNSPLHF.